This T cell receptor beta chain derives from a study of human T cells and chemical hapten exposure. This clonotype was counted many times. As the library was built, unique molecular identifiers were attached to individual cDNA molecules. Each CDR3 protein is one row after TCRdb ran MiXCR on the RACE reads. The profile covers about 50,000 distinct CDR3 sequences, with about 4.5% appearing a single time and about 1.5% taken by the ten largest. Time point reported: healthy volunteer bleed at 2 weeks. Total RNA came from unfractionated whole blood. J gave up 1 base and V 7 bases, and 11 bases lay outside the gene matches. Looked up from germline, CDR1 is MNHNY and CDR2 is SVGAGI (reference sequence). This CDR3 comprises 17 residues.

The V and J genes are TRBV6-6 and TRBJ1-5, with TRBD1 identical over 9 bases. This clonotype originated in a female donor in good health. Some clones in this sample may be carry-over from other donors' samples. Sample: whole blood. CDR3 DNA: TGTGCCAGCAAGAAGGGACAGGGTAGTTGGAGCAATCAGCCCCAGCATTTT. Translating gives CASKKGQGSWSNQPQHF.